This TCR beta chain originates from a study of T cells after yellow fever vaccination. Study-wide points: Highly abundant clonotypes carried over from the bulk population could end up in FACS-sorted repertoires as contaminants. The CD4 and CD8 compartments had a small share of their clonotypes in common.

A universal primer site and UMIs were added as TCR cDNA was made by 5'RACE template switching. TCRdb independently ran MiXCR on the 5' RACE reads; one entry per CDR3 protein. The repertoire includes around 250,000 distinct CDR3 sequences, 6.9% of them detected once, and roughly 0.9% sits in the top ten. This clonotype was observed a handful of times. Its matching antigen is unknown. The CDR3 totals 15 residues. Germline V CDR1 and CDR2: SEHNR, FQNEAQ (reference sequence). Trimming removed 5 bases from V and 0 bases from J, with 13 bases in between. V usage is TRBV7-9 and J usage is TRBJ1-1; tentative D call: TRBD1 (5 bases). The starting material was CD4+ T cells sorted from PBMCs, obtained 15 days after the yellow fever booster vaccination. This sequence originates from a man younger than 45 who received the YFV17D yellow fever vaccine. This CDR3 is CASSPRVKLNTEAFF. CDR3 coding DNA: TGTGCCAGCAGCCCCAGGGTTAAGTTGAACACTGAAGCTTTCTTT. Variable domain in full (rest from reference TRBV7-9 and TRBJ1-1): DTGVSQNPRHKITKRGQNVTFRCDPISEHNRLYWYRQTLGQGPEFLTYFQNEAQLEKSRLLSDRFSAERPKGSFSTLEIQRTEQGDSAMYLCASSPRVKLNTEAFFGQGTRLTVV.